The 20 T cell receptor beta chains below all came from one sample that was sequenced in a study of regulatory T cells in long-lasting Graves disease. Arm-PCR with iRepertoire HTBI primers amplified the CDR3 regions for these TCR beta libraries. MiXCR was run by TCRdb on the multiplex PCR reads, yielding one entry per CDR3 protein. The table has about 400,000 distinct CDR3 sequences, 15% to 20% seen once. Time point of the sample: newly diagnosed GD, antithyroid drugs for less than 3 months. RNA from PBMCs was the source of the TCR library. These data are also associated with another study on T cells in Graves' hyperthyroidism and ophthalmopathy.

The source material was peripheral blood mononuclear cells (PBMCs), sampled at new diagnosis, from a patient treated with antithyroid drugs. The receptor source for this set is a woman under 30 with Graves disease.

This clonotype was seen more than once but under ten times. The chain uses TRBV19 and TRBJ2-2; the D gene is possibly TRBD2 (6 bases). Germline CDR1 LNHDA, CDR2 SQIVND (reference sequence). This CDR3 spans 14 amino acids. The V gene lost 6 bases and the J gene lost 2 bases, with 10 bases spanning the gap. CDR3 loop: CASRVRGNTGELFF. As DNA, the CDR3 is TGTGCCAGTAGGGTGCGGGGAAACACCGGGGAGCTGTTTTTT.

The CDR3 nucleotides are TGCAGCGTTACTATGACAGGGGAATCTCAGCCCCAGCATTTT. It encodes CSVTMTGESQPQHF. The rearrangement links TRBV29-1 to TRBJ1-5; TRBD1 matches 8 bases. This CDR3 spans 14 amino acids. The trim removed 5 bases at V and 6 bases at J, leaving 9 bases unmatched. Germline V gene lookup returns CDR1 SQVTM and CDR2 ANQGSEA.

In this sample, this clonotype turned up many times. The rearrangement joins TRBV7-6 to TRBJ2-2; unclear D gene. CDR3 length equals 13 residues. Trimming took off 4 bases at V and 6 bases at J, with 9 bases between the two ends. Looked up from germline, CDR1 is SGHVS and CDR2 is FNYEAQ. DNA for the CDR3: TGTGCCAGCAGCTCGATTGTCGCCGGGGAGCTGTTTTTT. Its translation is CASSSIVAGELFF.

This sequence joins TRBV5-8 and TRBJ1-2; possible D gene TRBD1, 6 bases. The germline V gene has CDR1 SGHTS and CDR2 YDEGEE. The CDR3 sequence is 16 residues long. V was shortened by 4 bases and J by 3 bases, with 19 bases between the two germline ends. CDR3 in amino acids: CASSLIGQLEDYGYTF. The CDR3 coding sequence is TGTGCCAGCAGCCTTATAGGACAGCTAGAAGACTATGGCTACACCTTC.

This clonotype was observed at least ten times. The rearrangement joins TRBV2 to TRBJ2-5, with 12 bases matching TRBD1. The CDR3 loop spans 14 amino acids. J was trimmed by 4 bases and V by 8 bases; bases with no gene match: 5. Germline loops: CDR1 SNHLY, CDR2 FYNNEI. CDR3 in DNA: TGTGCCAGCGGGGACAGGGGGCGGGGAGAGACCCAGTACTTC. This sequence encodes CASGDRGRGETQYF.

The sample holds a few counts of this clonotype. CDR3 sequence reads: CSARDQHEQFF. Written as DNA, the CDR3 is TGCAGTGCTAGAGATCAACATGAGCAGTTCTTC. The chain carries TRBV20-1 and TRBJ2-1; D not certain. Germline V lookup: CDR1 DFQATT, CDR2 SNEGSKA (reference sequence). The CDR3 runs 11 residues. The V end lost 0 bases, the J end lost 8 bases, and 5 bases lay between the germline ends.

This clonotype was counted at least ten times. This chain uses TRBV5-1 with TRBJ2-3; a weak D match, TRBD2 (5 bases). CDR1 is SGHRS and CDR2 is YFSETQ in the germline V gene. There are 16 residues in the CDR3. The V and J ends lost 4 bases and 4 bases respectively, with 19 bases between them. For the CDR3, the DNA is TGCGCCAGCAGCGCGGAGGAGCGAGTGGGCCCAGATACGCAGTATTTT. Its translation is CASSAEERVGPDTQYF. The full variable domain, rest sourced from reference TRBV5-1 and TRBJ2-3, is KAGVTQTPRYLIKTRGQQVTLSCSPISGHRSVSWYQQTPGQGLQFLFEYFSETQRNKGNFPGRFSGRQFSNSRSEMNVSTLELGDSALYLCASSAEERVGPDTQYFGPGTRLTVL.

This clonotype came up many times. V usage is TRBV20-1 and J usage is TRBJ2-5, with 10 bases aligning to TRBD2. CDR1 and CDR2 (germline): DFQATT, SNEGSKA (reference sequence). This CDR3 has 16 residues. V was clipped by 2 bases and J by 2 bases; unmatched bases: 8. CDR3 sequence: CSARRLAGAGQETQYF. DNA for the CDR3: TGCAGTGCTAGAAGGCTAGCGGGAGCTGGGCAAGAGACCCAGTACTTC.

This clonotype was picked up many times. The chain combines TRBV5-1 with TRBJ1-1; tentative D call: TRBD1 (6 bases). CDR1 and CDR2 from the germline V gene are SGHRS and YFSETQ. This CDR3 has 15 residues. Deletions cut 4 bases from V and 3 bases from J, with 16 bases between. CDR3 bases: TGCGCCAGCAGCCATAGGGGGGCCGGTGACACTGAAGCTTTCTTT. This encodes CASSHRGAGDTEAFF.

This clonotype was seen repeatedly, ten times or more. The rearrangement links TRBV12-3 or TRBV12-4 to TRBJ2-5; D remains unclear. V lost 3 bases and J 7 bases, leaving 9 bases between the germline ends. There are 12 residues in the CDR3. The CDR3 loop reads CASSFPGGTQYF. The CDR3 nucleotides are TGTGCCAGCAGTTTTCCCGGCGGGACCCAGTACTTC.

This rearrangement joins TRBV27 to TRBJ2-7; TRBD2 matches 12 bases. Germline values: CDR1 MNHEY, CDR2 SMNVEV (reference sequence). Trimming cost V 1 base and J 4 bases; bases outside gene matches: 2. The CDR3 covers 15 residues. CDR3 bases: TGTGCCAGCAGTTTATATGGGACTAGCGGGTACGAGCAGTACTTC. Protein: CASSLYGTSGYEQYF.

This clonotype came up many times. The gene calls are TRBV24-1 and TRBJ2-1, with TRBD2 matching 10 bases. CDR1 and CDR2 from the germline V gene are KGHDR and SFDVKD. CDR3 size: 16 residues. V was clipped by 4 bases and J by 7 bases; unmatched bases: 9. The CDR3 spells CATSEPLEREGNEQFF. CDR3 in DNA: TGTGCCACCAGTGAGCCCCTGGAGCGGGAGGGAAATGAGCAGTTCTTC.

This clonotype was detected many times. J is TRBJ2-1 and V is TRBV6-9, with TRBD2 matching 12 bases. Losses at the gene ends were 4 bases for V and 5 bases for J; bases not matched to a gene: 12. Germline V gene sequence: CDR1 MNHGY, CDR2 SVAAGI. The CDR3 is made up of 18 amino acids. This CDR3 reads CASSSYPRTSGDDNEQFF. CDR3 DNA sequence: TGTGCCAGCAGTTCTTATCCTAGGACTAGCGGGGATGACAATGAGCAGTTCTTC.

The sample holds many counts of this clonotype. The chain couples TRBV18 to TRBJ2-2; D may match TRBD1 or TRBD2 (5 bases each). V was pared by 2 bases and J by 4 bases, with 11 bases between. The CDR3 spans 15 residues. Germline-derived CDR1 and CDR2 are KGHSH and LQKENI. The CDR3 DNA follows: TGTGCCAGCTCACCAAATCAGGGAGCCACCGGGGAGCTGTTTTTT. Protein sequence: CASSPNQGATGELFF. Full variable domain (remainder filled in from reference TRBV18 and TRBJ2-2): NAGVMQNPRHLVRRRGQEARLRCSPMKGHSHVYWYRQLPEEGLKFMVYLQKENIIDESGMPKERFSAEFPKEGPSILRIQQVVRGDSAAYFCASSPNQGATGELFFGEGSRLTVL.

This clonotype was counted at least ten times. The gene calls are TRBV11-2 and TRBJ2-1; 11 bases are shared with TRBD2. The CDR3 spans 15 residues. Germline CDR1 is SGHAT and CDR2 is FQNNGV. The ends lost 5 bases at V and 4 bases at J; junction bases unmatched: 4. The CDR3 protein is CASSPGLAVYNEQFF. The CDR3 DNA follows: TGTGCCAGCAGCCCGGGACTAGCGGTTTACAATGAGCAGTTCTTC.

With regard to this clonotype: A junction end diverges from the germline sequence, so it may reflect a read error. The chain has TRBV3-1 and TRBJ1-1; D remains ambiguous. The V gene's germline CDR1 is LGHDT and CDR2 YNNKEL (reference sequence). CDR3 length: 13 residues. In DNA, the CDR3 is TGTGCCAGCACAAGGACCCCGAACACTGAAGCTTTCTTC. It yields the protein CASTRTPNTEAFF.

This clonotype was detected many times. This rearrangement joins TRBV4-1 to TRBJ2-4; D not certain. Germline V lookup: CDR1 MGHRA, CDR2 YSYEKL. This CDR3 contains 14 residues. Trimming pared 0 bases from V and 9 bases from J, leaving 12 bases between. The CDR3 sequence is CASSQESSLSIQYF. The DNA of the CDR3 is TGCGCCAGCAGCCAAGAATCGAGTTTATCCATTCAGTACTTC.

Ten or more counts support this clonotype. The rearrangement uses TRBV4-1 and TRBJ2-3, with D perhaps given as TRBD1 or TRBD2 (5 bases each). V was cut by 4 bases and J by 5 bases, with 10 bases left in between. The CDR3 contains 13 residues. Germline CDR1 MGHRA, CDR2 YSYEKL. The CDR3 here is CASSRDELDTQYF. CDR3 bases: TGCGCCAGCAGCCGGGACGAGCTAGATACGCAGTATTTT.

This chain connects TRBV19 to TRBJ2-1; D is undetermined. The V end was cut by 7 bases, the J end by 0 bases, with 4 bases between. Germline V CDR1 and CDR2: LNHDA, SQIVND (reference sequence). The CDR3 has 12 residues. The CDR3 sequence is CASKSSYNEQFF. The CDR3 DNA is TGTGCCAGTAAAAGCTCCTACAATGAGCAGTTCTTC.

A note on this clonotype: Sequence at one end of the junction differs from germline and may be a read error. The chain has TRBV28 and TRBJ2-1, with no clear D. The CDR3 sequence is 11 residues long. CDR1 and CDR2 (germline): MDHEN, SYDVKM. The CDR3 region is CARSLLDEQFF. For the CDR3, the DNA is TGTGCCAGGAGTTTGCTAGATGAGCAGTTCTTC.